This T cell receptor (beta chain) emerged from a study of CD8+CD57+ T cells in acquired aplastic anemia. Across the whole study: The mean DNA yield obtained from sorted CD4+ and CD8+ cells came to approximately 3.2 ug.

The CDR3 loop spans 14 amino acids. Per germline, CDR1 SNHLY and CDR2 FYNNEI. The trim removed 0 bases at V and 4 bases at J, leaving 2 bases unmatched. Sequenced patients had shown CD8+CD57+ cell expansion by flow cytometry. The patients all had a severe acquired aplastic anemia diagnosis. The blood sampling took place in patients who had so far received no therapy. Findings of the study overall: A set of twenty-nine CD8+ CDR3 sequences was shared between patients and controls, and these sequences appeared highly expressed in patients.

Genomic DNA, serving as template, underwent TCR beta VDJ and CDR3 profiling. In TCRdb, the reads were re-called with MiXCR into one record per CDR3 protein. The sample lists some 120,000 distinct CDR3 sequences; approximately 41% were seen once. The sample holds many counts of this clonotype. The antigen is unknown. Input material: sorted CD4+, CD8+, or CD8+CD57+ T cells (not recorded which) from PBMCs. The sequence was collected from a human donor with aplastic anemia. This chain links TRBV2 with TRBJ2-5; TRBD2 aligns across 7 bases. The CDR3 DNA reads TGTGCCAGCAGTGAAGCGGCTAGCGGAGAGACCCAGTACTTC. Amino acids: CASSEAASGETQYF.